These 13 T cell receptor beta chains share one sample of origin, sequenced in a study of CD4 T cells in relation to SARS-CoV-2 and coronaviruses. Only in-frame clones appear in the TCRdb table, and some are missing; sequencing was by immunoSEQ multiplex PCR. This sample has around 25,000 clones, with about 80% found just once. Unexposed donor CD4+ T cells date from about 2011-2018, before the COVID-19 pandemic. The cells were cultured for about 10 days before CD4+ T cells were isolated. Antigen specificity for these receptors is unknown. The sample was CD4+ T cells from PBMCs, cultured in vitro. These receptors all stem from a human donor in good health.

The chain couples TRBV3-1 (or the pseudogene TRBV3-2) to TRBJ1-2; the D gene is possibly TRBD1 (5 bases). V lost 3 bases and J 0 bases, leaving 11 bases between the germline ends. The length of the CDR3 is 15 residues. CDR1 LGHDT and CDR2 YNNKEL come from the germline V gene (reference sequence). CDR3 bases: TGTGCCAGCAGCCAGCAGGGTACCCCTAACTATGGCTACACCTTC. It specifies CASSQQGTPNYGYTF.

DNA of the CDR3: TGTGCCAGCAGTGGACAGGGGGGGGCAACTAATGAAAAACTGTTTTTT. Its protein product is CASSGQGGATNEKLFF. The chain couples TRBV6-6 to TRBJ1-4; 10 bases match TRBD1. The V and J ends lost 5 bases and 0 bases, in that order; junction bases with no gene match: 3. Germline V gene sequence: CDR1 MNHNY, CDR2 SVGAGI (reference sequence). The CDR3 extends over 16 amino acids.

V is TRBV7-3 and J is TRBJ2-7; 12 bases agree with TRBD1. The germline V gene encodes CDR1 SGHTA and CDR2 FQGTGA. The J segment lost 5 bases and the V segment lost 2 bases, leaving 4 bases of the junction unmatched. The CDR3 is 15 residues long. This chain's CDR3 is CASSLQGQGANEQYF. CDR3 coding DNA: TGTGCCAGCAGCTTACAGGGACAGGGGGCCAACGAGCAGTACTTC.

CDR3 sequence: CASTRARDSYEQYF. CDR3 bases: TGTGCCAGCACCCGGGCCCGGGACTCCTACGAGCAGTACTTC. The chain links TRBV6-5 to TRBJ2-7, with D perhaps matching TRBD2 (5 bases). V dropped 7 bases and J dropped 0 bases, with 13 bases sitting between them. This CDR3 is built from 14 residues. Germline V CDR1 and CDR2: MNHEY, SVGAGI.

This clone was seen once. The rearrangement uses TRBV30 and TRBJ2-5, with a weak D call TRBD2 (7 bases). The CDR3 sequence is 14 residues long. Germline V gives CDR1 GTSNPN, CDR2 SVGIG (reference sequence). V lost 1 base and J lost 4, with 13 bases in between. CDR3 in DNA: TGTGCCTGGAGTGCGGCCGGGGGGCTAGAGACCCAGTACTTC. Its protein is CAWSAAGGLETQYF.

The V and J genes are TRBV6-5 and TRBJ1-4; D not resolved. V was clipped by 8 bases and J by 4 bases, with 17 bases between them. The germline V gene encodes CDR1 MNHEY and CDR2 SVGAGI. This CDR3 has 15 amino acids. The CDR3 loop reads CASRAVRLINEKLFF. The DNA for the CDR3 is TGTGCCAGCCGCGCGGTGCGCTTGATTAATGAAAAACTGTTTTTT.

The rearrangement links TRBV5-4 to TRBJ2-1; TRBD1 aligns across 7 bases. Looked up from germline, CDR1 is SGHNT and CDR2 is YYREEE (reference sequence). The V and J ends lost 7 bases and 7 bases, in that order; junction bases with no gene match: 5. The CDR3 consists of 12 residues. DNA for the CDR3: TGTGCCAGCCAGAAGGGGGCGAATGAGCAGTTCTTC. It yields the protein CASQKGANEQFF.

V usage is TRBV4-2 and J usage is TRBJ1-4, with no clear D. V gave up 0 bases and J gave up 4 bases, with 18 bases separating them. CDR1 is LGHNA and CDR2 is YNFKEQ in the germline V gene. CDR3 size: 18 residues. CDR3 sequence: CASSQESLRAWDNEKLFF. CDR3 DNA sequence: TGTGCCAGCAGCCAAGAATCTTTGCGCGCTTGGGATAATGAAAAACTGTTTTTT.

This clone has more than one count but fewer than ten. The CDR3 DNA is TGTGCCTGGGAGGACCTGGACGGTCACAATGAGCAGTTCTTC. It specifies CAWEDLDGHNEQFF. The chain recombines TRBV30 with TRBJ2-1, with unresolved D. CDR3 length: 14 residues. Germline V CDR1 and CDR2: GTSNPN, SVGIG (reference sequence). The V end lost 5 bases, the J end lost 5 bases, and 16 bases lay between the germline ends. Variable domain in full (rest from reference TRBV30 and TRBJ2-1): SQTIHQWPATLVQPVGSPLSLECTVEGTSNPNLYWYRQAAGRGLQLLFYSVGIGQISSEVPQNLSASRPQDRQFILSSKKLLLSDSGFYLCAWEDLDGHNEQFFGPGTRLTVL.

The chain uses TRBV30 and TRBJ1-3; possible D gene TRBD1, 6 bases. Trimming removed 5 bases at V and 1 base at J, with 9 bases between. Germline-derived CDR1 and CDR2 are GTSNPN and SVGIG (reference sequence). The CDR3 contains 13 residues. CDR3: CAWATGSGNTIYF. The CDR3 region has the DNA TGTGCCTGGGCCACAGGGTCTGGAAACACCATATATTTT.

The CDR3 protein is CASSLNRGNGNTIYF. In nucleotides, the CDR3 is TGCGCCAGCAGCCTAAACAGAGGGAATGGAAACACCATATATTTT. V and J are TRBV5-1 and TRBJ1-3; D is ambiguous. The CDR3 loop spans 15 amino acids. V gave up 4 bases and J gave up 3 bases, with 14 bases separating them. Germline loops: CDR1 SGHRS, CDR2 YFSETQ.

The rearrangement uses TRBV3-1 (or the pseudogene TRBV3-2) and TRBJ2-2; D possibly corresponds to TRBD1 (5 bases). V was clipped by 0 bases and J by 4 bases, with 15 bases between them. CDR3 length: 17 residues. Germline CDR1 LGHDT, CDR2 YNNKEL (reference sequence). CDR3 protein: CASSQDLPRRGTGELFF. The CDR3 DNA sequence: TGTGCCAGCAGCCAAGATCTCCCACGAAGGGGCACCGGGGAGCTGTTTTTT.

The chain carries TRBV6-1 and TRBJ2-3, with 7 bases that match TRBD1. This CDR3 has 14 amino acids. V dropped 3 bases and J dropped 5; count of bases not matched to a gene: 5. Germline V gene sequence: CDR1 MNHNS, CDR2 SASEGT. The CDR3 sequence: CASSEDRNRDTQYF. In DNA form, the CDR3 reads TGTGCCAGCAGTGAGGACAGGAACCGAGATACGCAGTATTTT.